These 5 T cell receptor beta chains were sequenced from one sample in a study of long-term antiretroviral therapy in people with HIV (dated 2022 in TCRdb). The immunoSEQ hsTCRB v3.0 assay was used at survey level resolution for TRB variable region sequencing. What TCRdb holds here is the immuneACCESS table cut down to in-frame rearrangements. Part of the clones is not present; checked against another copy, under half of the missing clones reflect an unresolved V gene, and the others are unexplained. The sample records some 31,000 clones, approximately 97% of which are singletons. Roughly 2.9% of the sample belongs to the ten largest clones. Sequenced material: unsorted PBMCs, taken 6.9 years after starting antiretroviral therapy. Receptors originate from a man aged 30 to 45 with HIV.

This clone was detected a few times. One end of the junction fails to match germline, which may point to a read error. V usage is TRBV7-7 and J usage is TRBJ2-7; a possible D gene is TRBD2 (6 bases). Germline loops: CDR1 SSHAT, CDR2 FNYEAQ (reference sequence). This CDR3 contains 13 residues. CDR3 residues: CASSRDSNYEQYF. CDR3 bases: TGTGCTAGCAGCCGGGACTCCAACTACGAGCAGTACTTC.

The chain recombines TRBV4-1 with TRBJ2-7; 9 bases align to TRBD1. CDR3 size: 15 residues. Germline V CDR1 and CDR2: MGHRA, YSYEKL. V lost 1 base to trimming and J lost 3 bases; unmatched junction nucleotides: 4. The CDR3 sequence is CASSQARDRDYEQYF. CDR3 bases: TGCGCCAGCAGCCAAGCCCGGGACAGGGACTACGAGCAGTACTTC.

The chain employs TRBV5-1 and TRBJ1-2; a possible D gene is TRBD1 (5 bases). The CDR3 consists of 14 residues. CDR1 SGHRS and CDR2 YFSETQ come from the germline V gene. Trimming cost V 0 bases and J 4 bases, with 10 bases left between them. CDR3: CASSLADTAYGYTF. In DNA form, the CDR3 reads TGCGCCAGCAGCTTGGCGGACACCGCCTATGGCTACACCTTC.

The chain uses TRBV9 and TRBJ2-5, with 7 bases fitting TRBD1. The CDR3 has 14 residues. Unmatched junction bases numbered 5, after V lost 3 bases and J lost 3 bases. The germline V gene encodes CDR1 SGDLS and CDR2 YYNGEE. The DNA of the CDR3 is TGTGCCAGCAGCGGCCGGGACAGTGAAGAGACCCAGTACTTC. Protein: CASSGRDSEETQYF.

This clone was counted a few times. The genes are TRBV9 and TRBJ2-7, with TRBD1 matching over 8 bases. Germline-derived CDR1 and CDR2 are SGDLS and YYNGEE. This CDR3 is built from 15 residues. J gave up 0 bases and V 0 bases, and 2 bases lay outside the gene matches. The DNA for the CDR3 is TGTGCCAGCAGCGTAGGGCAGGGGGCCTCCTACGAGCAGTACTTC. Translating gives CASSVGQGASYEQYF.